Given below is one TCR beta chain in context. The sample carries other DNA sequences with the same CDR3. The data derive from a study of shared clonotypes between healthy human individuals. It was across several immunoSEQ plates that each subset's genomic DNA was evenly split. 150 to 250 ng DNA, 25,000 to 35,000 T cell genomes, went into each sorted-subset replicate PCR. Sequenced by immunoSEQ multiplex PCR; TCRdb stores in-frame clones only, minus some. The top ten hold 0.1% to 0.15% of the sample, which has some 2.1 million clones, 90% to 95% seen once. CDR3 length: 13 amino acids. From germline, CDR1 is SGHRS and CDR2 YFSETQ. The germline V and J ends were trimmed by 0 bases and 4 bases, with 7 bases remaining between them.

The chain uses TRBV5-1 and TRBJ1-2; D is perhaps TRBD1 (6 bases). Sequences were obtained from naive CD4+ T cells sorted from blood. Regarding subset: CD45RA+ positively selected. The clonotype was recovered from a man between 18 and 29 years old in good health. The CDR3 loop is CASSLGTVYGYTF. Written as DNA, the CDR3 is TGCGCCAGCAGCTTGGGGACAGTCTATGGCTACACCTTC.